This T cell receptor beta chain was captured in a study of tumor-infiltrating lymphocytes in primary liver carcinoma. With 500 ng total RNA as template and a constant-region primer, TCR beta cDNA was made. What produced the TCR beta libraries was three nested multiplex PCR rounds using slightly modified ARM-PCR. It was with TRBV1-TRBV30 forward primers and a C-beta reverse primer that the first two PCR rounds were run, at roughly 10 cycles each. TCRdb re-analysed the multiplex PCR reads in MiXCR, keeping a single row per CDR3 protein. The sample shows 110,000 or so distinct CDR3 sequences, roughly 80% of them seen only once. RNA and DNA were co-extracted from roughly 20-30 mg of unsorted bulk tissue. About this clonotype: One end of the junction does not line up with germline, which may come from a read error.

The CDR3 length is 15 residues. This TCR was sampled from a man aged 35 to 55 with primary liver carcinoma and hepatitis B virus infection. The rearrangement joins TRBV12-3 or TRBV12-4 to TRBJ2-1; D is perhaps TRBD1 or TRBD2 (5 bases each). The material sequenced was liver tumor tissue from sampling region 3. The subset denotes: tumor region T3, left-lateral pole. CDR3 amino acids: CASRGSGRPYNEQFF. The CDR3 DNA sequence: TGTGCCAGCAGGGGGTCGGGACGGCCATACAATGAGCAATTCTTC.